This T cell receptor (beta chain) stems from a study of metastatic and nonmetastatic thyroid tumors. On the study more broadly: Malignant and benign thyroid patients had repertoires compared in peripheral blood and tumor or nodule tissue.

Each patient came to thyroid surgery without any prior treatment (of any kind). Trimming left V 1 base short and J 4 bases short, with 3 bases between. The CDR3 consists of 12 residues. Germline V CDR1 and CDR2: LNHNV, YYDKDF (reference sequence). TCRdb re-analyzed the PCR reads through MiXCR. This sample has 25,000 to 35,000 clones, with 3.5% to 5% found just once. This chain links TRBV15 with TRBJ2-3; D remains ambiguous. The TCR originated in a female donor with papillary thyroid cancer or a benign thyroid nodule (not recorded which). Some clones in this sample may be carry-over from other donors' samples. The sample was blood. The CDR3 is CATSRGPDTQYF. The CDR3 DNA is TGTGCCACCAGCAGAGGACCAGATACGCAGTATTTT. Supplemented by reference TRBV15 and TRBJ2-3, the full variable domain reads DAMVIQNPRYQVTQFGKPVTLSCSQTLNHNVMYWYQQKSSQAPKLLFHYYDKDFNNEADTPDNFQSRRPNTSFCFLDIRSPGLGDTAMYLCATSRGPDTQYFGPGTRLTVL.